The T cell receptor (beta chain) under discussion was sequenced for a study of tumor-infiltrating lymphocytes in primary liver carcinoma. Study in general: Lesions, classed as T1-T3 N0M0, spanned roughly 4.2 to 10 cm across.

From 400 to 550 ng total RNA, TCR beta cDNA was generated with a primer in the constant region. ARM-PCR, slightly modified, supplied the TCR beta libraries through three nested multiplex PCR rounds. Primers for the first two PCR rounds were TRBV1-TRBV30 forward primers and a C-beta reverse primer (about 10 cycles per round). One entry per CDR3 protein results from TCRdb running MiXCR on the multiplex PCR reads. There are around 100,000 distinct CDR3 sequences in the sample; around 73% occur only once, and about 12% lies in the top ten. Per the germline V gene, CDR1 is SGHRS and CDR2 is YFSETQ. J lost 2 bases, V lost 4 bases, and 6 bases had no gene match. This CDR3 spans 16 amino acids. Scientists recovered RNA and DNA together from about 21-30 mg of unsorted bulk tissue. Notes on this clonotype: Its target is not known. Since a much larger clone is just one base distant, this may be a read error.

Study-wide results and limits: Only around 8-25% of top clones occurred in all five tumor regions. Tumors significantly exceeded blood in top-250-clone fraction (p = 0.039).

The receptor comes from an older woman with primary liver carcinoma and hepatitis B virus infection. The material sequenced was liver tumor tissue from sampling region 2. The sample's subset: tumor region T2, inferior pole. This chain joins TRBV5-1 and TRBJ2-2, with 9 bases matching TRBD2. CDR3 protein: CASSPLLAGNTGELFF. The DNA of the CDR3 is TGCGCCAGCAGCCCCCTACTAGCGGGTAACACCGGGGAGCTGTTTTTT.